The 21 T cell receptor beta chains below come from one sample, sequenced in a study of cytotoxic CD8 clonotypes in ibrutinib-treated CLL. Only in-frame clones appear in the TCRdb table, and some are missing; sequencing was by immunoSEQ multiplex PCR. The sample has approximately 100,000 clones, 55% to 75% seen once. Material: PBMCs, obtained after 24 months of ibrutinib treatment. The source of these receptors is a human donor with chronic lymphocytic leukemia.

This clone was picked up a small number of times. Different DNA sequences within this sample yield the same CDR3. The CDR3 DNA follows: TGTGCCAGCAGCTACAGCTCCTACGAGCAGTACTTC. It codes for CASSYSSYEQYF. The rearrangement links TRBV7-8 to TRBJ2-7; no clear D gene. V lost 4 bases and J 0 bases, leaving 4 bases between the germline ends. From germline, CDR1 is SGHVS and CDR2 FQNEAQ. This CDR3 has 12 amino acids. Looking up the rest from reference TRBV7-8 and TRBJ2-7 gives the full variable domain: GAGVSQSPRYKVAKRGQDVALRCDPISGHVSLFWYQQALGQGPEFLTYFQNEAQLDKSGLPSDRFFAERPEGSVSTLKIQRTQQEDSAVYLCASSYSSYEQYFGPGTRLTVT.

This clone has just one count. The V and J genes are TRBV7-8 and TRBJ1-5; D might be TRBD1 (5 bases). The germline V and J ends were trimmed by 5 bases and 5 bases, with 10 bases remaining between them. Germline V lookup: CDR1 SGHVS, CDR2 FQNEAQ. The CDR3 covers 13 residues. The CDR3 DNA is TGTGCCAGCAGCCCGGGACCGTATCAGCCCCAGCATTTT. It is translated as CASSPGPYQPQHF.

The chain combines TRBV30 with TRBJ1-2; D call uncertain. CDR1 is GTSNPN and CDR2 is SVGIG in the germline V gene (reference sequence). The CDR3 length is 12 residues. V gave up 8 bases and J gave up 1 base, with 11 bases separating them. CDR3: CARSDDNYGYTF. In nucleotides, the CDR3 is TGTGCCCGATCGGACGATAACTATGGCTACACCTTC.

This chain joins TRBV7-8 and TRBJ2-2, with 9 bases identical to TRBD1. Germline values: CDR1 SGHVS, CDR2 FQNEAQ. V shed 4 bases, J shed 4 bases, and the junction held 7 bases outside the gene matches. This CDR3 has 16 residues. CDR3 nucleotides: TGTGCCAGCAGCTCCAGGACAGGGGCTCCCACCGGGGAGCTGTTTTTT. Translated, it gives CASSSRTGAPTGELFF.

This clone was counted a few times. V usage is TRBV4-3 and J usage is TRBJ1-2; the D gene is possibly TRBD1 (6 bases). Trimming stripped 3 bases from V and 4 bases from J, with 9 bases between. The CDR3 consists of 13 residues. Germline-derived CDR1 and CDR2 are LGHNA and YSLEER. This CDR3 reads CASSQPDSYGYTF. In DNA form, the CDR3 reads TGCGCCAGCAGCCAGCCGGACAGCTATGGCTACACCTTC.

In its sample, this clone was seen once. The chain couples TRBV7-9 to TRBJ2-5; D is unresolved. V was clipped by 2 bases and J by 3 bases, with 4 bases between them. The length of the CDR3 is 12 residues. Germline V lookup: CDR1 SEHNR, CDR2 FQNEAQ (reference sequence). Written as DNA, the CDR3 is TGTGCCAGCAGCTTAAAGGAAGAGACCCAGTACTTC. Its translation: CASSLKEETQYF.

The V and J genes are TRBV30 and TRBJ1-3; 8 bases align to TRBD1. V gave up 0 bases and J gave up 5 bases; unmatched junction bases: 6. Germline CDR1 GTSNPN, CDR2 SVGIG (reference sequence). The CDR3 spans 15 residues. The CDR3 protein is CAWSVRQGQRNTIYF. In nucleotides, the CDR3 is TGTGCCTGGAGTGTACGACAGGGGCAAAGAAACACCATATATTTT.

The chain couples TRBV10-3 to TRBJ1-2; 8 bases match TRBD1. Looked up from germline, CDR1 is ENHRY and CDR2 is SYGVKD. V dropped 5 bases and J dropped 8; count of bases not matched to a gene: 7. The length of the CDR3 is 13 residues. The chain's CDR3 is CAISPGQGEGYTF. The CDR3 nucleotides are TGTGCCATCAGTCCTGGACAGGGAGAAGGCTACACCTTC.

CDR3: CAWSGRGFQGTGELFF. The CDR3 DNA reads as TGTGCCTGGAGTGGCCGGGGCTTTCAGGGAACCGGGGAGCTGTTTTTT. V and J are TRBV30 and TRBJ2-2, with D perhaps matching TRBD1 or TRBD2 (5 bases each). The ends were cut back, 1 base at V and 5 bases at J, with 17 bases in the middle. The CDR3 sequence is 16 residues long. Germline CDR1 reads GTSNPN; CDR2 reads SVGIG (reference sequence).

The rearrangement joins TRBV6-4 to TRBJ1-2, with D perhaps TRBD1 (5 bases). CDR1 is MRHNA and CDR2 is SNTAGT in the germline V gene. V lost 3 bases, J lost 5 bases, and 10 bases lay in between. The CDR3 totals 13 residues. The chain's CDR3 is CASSESWGYGYTF. CDR3 DNA sequence: TGTGCCAGCAGTGAAAGTTGGGGGTATGGCTACACCTTC.

The chain uses TRBV7-2 and TRBJ2-1; 13 positions match TRBD2. The length of the CDR3 is 15 residues. The J segment lost 12 bases and the V segment lost 1 base, leaving 6 bases of the junction unmatched. Germline lookup yields CDR1 SGHTA and CDR2 FQGNSA. The CDR3 bases are TGTGCCAGCAGCTTAGGGGGACTAGCGGGGACGGTGCAGTTCTTC. Protein sequence: CASSLGGLAGTVQFF.

This clone occurred once. The chain's CDR3 is CASSQDRAGVYEQYF. In nucleotides, the CDR3 is TGCGCCAGCAGCCAAGATCGGGCAGGGGTCTACGAGCAGTACTTC. This rearrangement joins TRBV4-3 to TRBJ2-7; D may be TRBD1 (6 bases). The CDR3 totals 15 residues. Trimming took off 0 bases at V and 3 bases at J, with 12 bases between the two ends. The germline CDR1 and CDR2 sequences are LGHNA and YSLEER.

Only a few counts were recorded for this clone. The CDR3 region is CAWSQIGDQPQHF. The DNA for the CDR3 is TGTGCCTGGAGTCAAATTGGGGATCAGCCCCAGCATTTT. The rearrangement links TRBV30 to TRBJ1-5; D call uncertain. Trimming removed 2 bases at V and 5 bases at J, with 10 bases between. This CDR3 has 13 amino acids. Germline-derived CDR1 and CDR2 are GTSNPN and SVGIG (reference sequence).

This clone has at least ten counts. CDR3 in amino acids: CASSEDRTGTYEQYF. The DNA of the CDR3 is TGTGCCAGCAGCGAGGACAGGACAGGAACCTACGAGCAGTACTTC. The chain recombines TRBV5-6 with TRBJ2-7, with 7 bases aligning to TRBD1. The length of the CDR3 is 15 residues. Germline V gene data show CDR1 as SGHDT and CDR2 as YYEEEE. Losses at the gene ends were 4 bases for V and 2 bases for J; bases not matched to a gene: 9.

The chain has TRBV7-2 and TRBJ2-5; 15 bases are a match to TRBD2. Trimming took 0 bases from V and 0 from J; bases not matched to a gene: 8. This CDR3 comprises 20 residues. Germline V gene lookup returns CDR1 SGHTA and CDR2 FQGNSA. CDR3: CASSLAGLAGGRAYQETQYF. In DNA, the CDR3 is TGTGCCAGCAGCTTAGCTGGACTAGCGGGGGGGAGAGCGTACCAAGAGACCCAGTACTTC.

The chain recombines TRBV2 with TRBJ2-1; D not resolved. In germline, CDR1 is SNHLY, CDR2 FYNNEI. The CDR3 runs 12 residues. The V end lost 3 bases, the J end lost 10 bases, and 10 bases lay between the germline ends. The CDR3: CASSEAHLEQFF. CDR3 DNA: TGTGCCAGCAGTGAGGCCCATTTGGAGCAGTTCTTC.

The chain recombines TRBV6-6 with TRBJ2-1; 11 positions match TRBD1. From germline, CDR1 is MNHNY and CDR2 SVGAGI (reference sequence). V shed 6 bases, J shed 7 bases, and the junction held 5 bases outside the gene matches. The CDR3 totals 14 residues. The CDR3 reads CASSRTGGENEQFF. CDR3 DNA: TGTGCCAGCAGCAGGACAGGGGGCGAGAATGAGCAGTTCTTC.

The V and J genes are TRBV7-9 and TRBJ1-2, with D possibly being TRBD1 (5 bases). Germline CDR1 is SEHNR and CDR2 is FQNEAQ (reference sequence). The length of the CDR3 is 13 residues. V lost 5 bases to trimming and J lost 5 bases, with 12 bases between them. CDR3 amino acids: CASSPWGGYGYTF. The CDR3 nucleotides read TGTGCCAGCAGCCCTTGGGGGGGGTATGGCTACACCTTC. The whole variable domain, filled in from reference TRBV7-9 and TRBJ1-2, reads DTGVSQNPRHKITKRGQNVTFRCDPISEHNRLYWYRQTLGQGPEFLTYFQNEAQLEKSRLLSDRFSAERPKGSFSTLEIQRTEQGDSAMYLCASSPWGGYGYTFGSGTRLTVV.

This clone was seen only a few times. The V gene is TRBV5-1, the J gene TRBJ1-4; 8 bases are shared with TRBD1. The CDR3 is made up of 14 amino acids. Germline CDR1 SGHRS, CDR2 YFSETQ. The J segment lost 4 bases and the V segment lost 2 bases, leaving 1 base of the junction unmatched. In DNA form, the CDR3 reads TGCGCCAGCAGCTTACAGGGGGTTAATGAAAAACTGTTTTTT. It specifies CASSLQGVNEKLFF. Supplemented by reference TRBV5-1 and TRBJ1-4, the full variable domain reads KAGVTQTPRYLIKTRGQQVTLSCSPISGHRSVSWYQQTPGQGLQFLFEYFSETQRNKGNFPGRFSGRQFSNSRSEMNVSTLELGDSALYLCASSLQGVNEKLFFGSGTQLSVL.

This clone has just a few counts. The genes are TRBV7-3 and TRBJ2-1; 11 bases match TRBD2. This CDR3 is built from 15 residues. With V trimmed by 4 bases and J by 8 bases, 7 bases remained unmatched. Germline values: CDR1 SGHTA, CDR2 FQGTGA. The CDR3 coding sequence is TGTGCCAGCAGCTATAGCGGGGGGGCCATGTATGAGCAGTTCTTC. Its protein is CASSYSGGAMYEQFF.

The chain joins TRBV7-3 to TRBJ2-1; 7 nucleotides align to TRBD1. The V gene's germline CDR1 is SGHTA and CDR2 FQGTGA. Trimming cost V 1 base and J 9 bases; bases outside gene matches: 6. The CDR3 consists of 14 residues. CDR3 nucleotide sequence: TGTGCCAGCAGCTTAAATGTAGGGGGCTCTGAGCAGTTCTTC. It codes for CASSLNVGGSEQFF.